Shown below are 22 T cell receptor beta chains from a single sample sequenced in a study of technical replicates of blood from a few donors. Produced via immunoSEQ multiplex PCR; TCRdb's table is partial and in-frame only. This sample has 95,000 to 100,000 clones, with approximately 95% found just once. Sequencing was performed on T cells isolated from PBMCs. The receptors were gathered from a human donor in good health.

The chain is built from TRBV12-5 and TRBJ1-2; 7 positions agree with TRBD1. In germline, CDR1 is LGHNT, CDR2 FRNRAP. The CDR3 covers 15 residues. V gave up 2 bases and J gave up 4 bases; unmatched junction bases: 7. This CDR3 reads CASGLQTGTAYGYTF. The CDR3 nucleotides are TGTGCTAGTGGTTTGCAAACCGGGACAGCCTATGGCTACACCTTC.

This chain uses TRBV5-5 with TRBJ1-1; D remains unclear. V lost 1 base, J lost 2 bases, and 9 bases lay in between. The CDR3 extends over 14 amino acids. CDR1 and CDR2 (germline): SGHKS, YYEKEE (reference sequence). The DNA for the CDR3 is TGTGCCAGCAGCTTGTGGGGAGCTAACACTGAAGCTTTCTTT. Encoded protein: CASSLWGANTEAFF.

The V call is TRBV4-1, the J call TRBJ1-4; D unresolved. The CDR3 consists of 13 residues. The V and J ends lost 6 bases and 3 bases respectively, with 8 bases between them. Germline V gene lookup returns CDR1 MGHRA and CDR2 YSYEKL. CDR3 nucleotides: TGCGCCAGCAGGGCCTTCTCTAATGAAAAACTGTTTTTT. It translates to CASRAFSNEKLFF.

The V call is TRBV5-1, the J call TRBJ2-1, with D unresolved. V was pared by 6 bases and J by 3 bases, with 4 bases between. CDR3 length: 11 amino acids. The germline V gene encodes CDR1 SGHRS and CDR2 YFSETQ. The CDR3 coding sequence is TGCGCCAGCACAGGCTACAATGAGCAGTTCTTC. It yields the protein CASTGYNEQFF.

The genes are TRBV14 and TRBJ2-5, with D perhaps matching TRBD2 (5 bases). The V and J ends lost 1 base and 7 bases respectively, with 10 bases between them. Germline CDR1 is SGHDN and CDR2 is FVKESK. The CDR3 consists of 13 residues. The DNA of the CDR3 is TGTGCCAGCAGCCAAGTCCCCGAGGGGACCCAGTACTTC. The encoded protein is CASSQVPEGTQYF.

The chain couples TRBV7-3 to TRBJ2-1; TRBD2 matches 8 bases. The CDR3 spans 17 residues. Germline V lookup: CDR1 SGHTA, CDR2 FQGTGA. The ends lost 1 base at V and 4 bases at J; junction bases unmatched: 9. CDR3: CASSLSSGGGIYNEQFF. CDR3 nucleotide sequence: TGTGCCAGCAGCTTAAGTTCGGGCGGGGGGATTTACAATGAGCAGTTCTTC.

Comment on this clone: The junction and the germline gene differ at one end; a read error may be behind it. The chain is built from TRBV5-1 and TRBJ2-2, with TRBD2 matching 9 bases. The germline V gene has CDR1 SGHRS and CDR2 YFSETQ. This CDR3 is built from 17 residues. CDR3 DNA sequence: TGCGCCAGCACCTTGGTTGCGGGAGGGCCGTTTGGCGGGGAGCTGTTTTTT. This encodes CASTLVAGGPFGGELFF. Complete variable domain (other parts from reference TRBV5-1 and TRBJ2-2): KAGVTQTPRYLIKTRGQQVTLSCSPISGHRSVSWYQQTPGQGLQFLFEYFSETQRNKGNFPGRFSGRQFSNSRSEMNVSTLELGDSALYLCASTLVAGGPFGGELFFGEGSRLTVL.

This chain connects TRBV7-9 to TRBJ2-5; 9 nucleotides align to TRBD2. The V gene end was trimmed by 4 bases and the J gene end by 5 bases; junction bases not matched to a gene: 8. The CDR3 has 15 residues. Germline V CDR1 and CDR2: SEHNR, FQNEAQ (reference sequence). The chain's CDR3 is CASSSTAGGQETQYF. In nucleotides, the CDR3 is TGTGCCAGCAGCTCGACAGCGGGGGGCCAGGAGACCCAGTACTTC.

This rearrangement joins TRBV18 to TRBJ1-4, with unresolved D. This CDR3 spans 14 amino acids. Trimming cost V 3 bases and J 6 bases, with 11 bases left between them. The germline V gene encodes CDR1 KGHSH and CDR2 LQKENI. The CDR3 region has the DNA TGTGCCAGCTCACCCTCAAGCCGTCATGAAAAACTGTTTTTT. Protein sequence: CASSPSSRHEKLFF.

The chain has TRBV11-2 and TRBJ2-1, with 7 positions matching TRBD1. CDR1 is SGHAT, CDR2 FQNNGV, per germline. CDR3 length: 15 residues. The V segment lost 1 base and the J segment 3 bases; nucleotides outside the gene matches: 3. The CDR3 DNA is TGTGCCAGCAGCTTAGCCCGACAGGGCTACAATGAGCAGTTCTTC. It codes for CASSLARQGYNEQFF.

The chain links TRBV13 to TRBJ2-1; 16 bases are a match to TRBD2. V was clipped by 2 bases and J by 8 bases; unmatched bases: 3. Per germline, CDR1 PRHDT and CDR2 FYEKMQ (reference sequence). The CDR3 contains 16 residues. DNA of the CDR3: TGTGCCAGCAGCTTATCAGGGACTAGCGGGAGGGATGAGCAGTTCTTC. This gives the protein CASSLSGTSGRDEQFF.

The chain links TRBV19 to TRBJ2-3; 7 bases fit TRBD2. There are 14 residues in the CDR3. With V trimmed by 5 bases and J by 9 bases, 11 bases remained unmatched. The germline CDR1 and CDR2 sequences are LNHDA and SQIVND (reference sequence). The CDR3: CASSVTSAVKTQYF. CDR3 DNA sequence: TGTGCCAGTAGTGTAACTAGCGCGGTCAAGACGCAGTATTTT.

The chain employs TRBV28 and TRBJ1-2; TRBD1 matches 8 bases. The CDR3 totals 17 residues. Germline lookup yields CDR1 MDHEN and CDR2 SYDVKM. Unmatched junction bases numbered 13, after V lost 4 bases and J lost 3 bases. The CDR3 region has the DNA TGTGCCAGCAGTTCCCTCAGGACTCGACAGGGGTACTATGGCTACACCTTC. Amino acid sequence: CASSSLRTRQGYYGYTF.

V gene TRBV19 combines with J gene TRBJ2-7; 10 positions agree with TRBD2. V was clipped by 3 bases and J by 3 bases; unmatched bases: 5. Germline V gene lookup returns CDR1 LNHDA and CDR2 SQIVND (reference sequence). The CDR3 sequence is 15 residues long. CDR3 in DNA: TGTGCCAGTAGTATGTCCATAGCGGGAGGCTACGAGCAGTACTTC. Translated, it gives CASSMSIAGGYEQYF.

The chain couples TRBV7-2 to TRBJ1-5; no reliable D call. V was pared by 3 bases and J by 4 bases, with 4 bases between. CDR3 length equals 12 residues. Germline V gives CDR1 SGHTA, CDR2 FQGNSA. In DNA form, the CDR3 reads TGTGCCAGCAGCTTTTATAATCAGCCCCAGCATTTT. As protein: CASSFYNQPQHF.

The chain links TRBV15 to TRBJ2-1; D is ambiguous. Germline V lookup: CDR1 LNHNV, CDR2 YYDKDF (reference sequence). This CDR3 region has 11 residues. Trimming cost V 4 bases and J 4 bases, with 2 bases left between them. The CDR3 DNA reads TGTGCCACCAGCACGTACAATGAGCAGTTCTTC. As protein: CATSTYNEQFF. Together with reference TRBV15 and TRBJ2-1, the CDR3 gives the full variable domain: DAMVIQNPRYQVTQFGKPVTLSCSQTLNHNVMYWYQQKSSQAPKLLFHYYDKDFNNEADTPDNFQSRRPNTSFCFLDIRSPGLGDTAMYLCATSTYNEQFFGPGTRLTVL.

This clone was seen just once. The chain employs TRBV2 and TRBJ1-3; D ambiguous. The CDR3 loop spans 14 amino acids. Trimming took off 4 bases at V and 3 bases at J, with 10 bases between the two ends. CDR1 and CDR2 from the germline V gene are SNHLY and FYNNEI. The CDR3 coding sequence is TGTGCCAGCAGTGGCGCGGGTAGTGGAAACACCATATATTTT. Translating it yields CASSGAGSGNTIYF.

The V call is TRBV7-6, the J call TRBJ1-5; possibly TRBD1 for D (6 bases). The CDR3 is 16 amino acids. Germline V gene sequence: CDR1 SGHVS, CDR2 FNYEAQ. Trimming left V 2 bases short and J 10 bases short, with 21 bases between. The CDR3 DNA sequence: TGTGCCAGCAGCTTATTCGGGGGGCGGCTCGGAGGACCCCAGCATTTT. Translating it yields CASSLFGGRLGGPQHF.

V is TRBV9 and J is TRBJ1-3, with D perhaps matching TRBD1 (6 bases). The germline V gene encodes CDR1 SGDLS and CDR2 YYNGEE. The CDR3 runs 16 residues. Trimming cost V 3 bases and J 3 bases, with 16 bases left between them. The CDR3 is CASSDFPGANGNTIYF. CDR3 bases: TGTGCCAGCAGCGACTTTCCAGGGGCTAATGGAAACACCATATATTTT.

This clone occurred once. This rearrangement joins TRBV7-9 to TRBJ2-3; the D is unclear. Germline V gene data show CDR1 as SEHNR and CDR2 as FQNEAQ (reference sequence). Trimming removed 3 bases from V and 6 bases from J, with 4 bases in between. CDR3 length: 11 amino acids. The CDR3 region has the DNA TGTGCCAGCAGCTTCTATGATACGCAGTATTTT. It is translated as CASSFYDTQYF.

The chain uses TRBV4-1 and TRBJ2-1; 10 nucleotides line up with TRBD2. This CDR3 contains 17 residues. Germline trimming cut 1 base from V and 9 bases from J; bases unmatched to any gene: 12. Germline CDR1 is MGHRA and CDR2 is YSYEKL. CDR3 sequence reads: CASSQGTLGLASGEQFF. The CDR3 coding sequence is TGCGCCAGCAGCCAAGGAACGTTGGGACTAGCGTCTGGTGAGCAGTTCTTC.

This sequence joins TRBV5-4 and TRBJ2-1; 14 positions agree with TRBD2. V shed 4 bases and J 7 bases; nucleotides not matched to a gene: 13. There are 18 residues in the CDR3. Germline V lookup: CDR1 SGHNT, CDR2 YYREEE (reference sequence). This CDR3 is CASSRGTSGGPDLNEQFF. CDR3 nucleotide sequence: TGTGCCAGCAGCCGAGGGACTAGCGGGGGTCCTGACCTGAATGAGCAGTTCTTC.